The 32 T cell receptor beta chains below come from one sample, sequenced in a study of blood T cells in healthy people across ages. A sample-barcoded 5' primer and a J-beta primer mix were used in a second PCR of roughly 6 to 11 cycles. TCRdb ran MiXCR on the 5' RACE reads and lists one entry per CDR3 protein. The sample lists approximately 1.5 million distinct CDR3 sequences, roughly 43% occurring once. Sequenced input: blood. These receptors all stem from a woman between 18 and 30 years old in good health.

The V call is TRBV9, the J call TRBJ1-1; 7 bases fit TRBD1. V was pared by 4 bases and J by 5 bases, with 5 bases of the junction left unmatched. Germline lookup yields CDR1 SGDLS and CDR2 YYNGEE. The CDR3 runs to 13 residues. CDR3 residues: CASSQTGLTEAFF. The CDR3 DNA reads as TGTGCCAGCAGCCAGACAGGGCTTACTGAAGCTTTCTTT.

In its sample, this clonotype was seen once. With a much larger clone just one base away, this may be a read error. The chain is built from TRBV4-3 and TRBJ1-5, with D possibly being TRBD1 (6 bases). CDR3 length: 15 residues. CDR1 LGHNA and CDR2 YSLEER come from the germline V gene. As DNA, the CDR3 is TGCGCCAGCAGTCCAGGGGTCAATAGCAATCAGTCCCAGCATTTT. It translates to CASSPGVNSNQSQHF.

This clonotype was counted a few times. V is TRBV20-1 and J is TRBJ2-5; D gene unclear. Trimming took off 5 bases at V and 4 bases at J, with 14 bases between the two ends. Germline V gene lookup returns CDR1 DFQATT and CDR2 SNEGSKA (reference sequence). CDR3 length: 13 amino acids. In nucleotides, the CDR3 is TGCAGTGCTCTCCCGACGGGCCTAGAGACCCAGTACTTC. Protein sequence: CSALPTGLETQYF.

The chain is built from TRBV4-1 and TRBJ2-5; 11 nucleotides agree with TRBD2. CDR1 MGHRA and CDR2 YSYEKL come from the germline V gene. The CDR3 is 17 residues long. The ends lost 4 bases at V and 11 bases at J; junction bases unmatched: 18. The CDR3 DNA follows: TGCGCCAGCAGCCCGGCCATCGGGGCGACTAGCGGGGTTGAGCAGTACTTC. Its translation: CASSPAIGATSGVEQYF.

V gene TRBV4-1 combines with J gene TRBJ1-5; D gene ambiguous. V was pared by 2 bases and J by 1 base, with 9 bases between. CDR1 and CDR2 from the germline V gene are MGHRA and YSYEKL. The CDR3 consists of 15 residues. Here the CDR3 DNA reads TGCGCCAGCAGCCAATATGAGGGCAGCAATCAGCCCCAGCATTTT. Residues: CASSQYEGSNQPQHF.

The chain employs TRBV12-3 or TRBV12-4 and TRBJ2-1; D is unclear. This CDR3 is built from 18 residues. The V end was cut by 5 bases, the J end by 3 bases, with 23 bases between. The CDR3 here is CASSPAKGIDYRYNEQFF. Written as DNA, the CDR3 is TGTGCCAGCAGTCCTGCAAAAGGAATAGATTATCGCTACAATGAGCAGTTCTTC.

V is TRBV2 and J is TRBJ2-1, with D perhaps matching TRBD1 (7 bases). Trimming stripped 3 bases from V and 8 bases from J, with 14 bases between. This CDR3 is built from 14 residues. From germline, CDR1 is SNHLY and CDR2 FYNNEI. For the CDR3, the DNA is TGTGCCAGCAGTGAGGCAGGGGGGCTCGATGAGCAGTTCTTC. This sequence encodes CASSEAGGLDEQFF.

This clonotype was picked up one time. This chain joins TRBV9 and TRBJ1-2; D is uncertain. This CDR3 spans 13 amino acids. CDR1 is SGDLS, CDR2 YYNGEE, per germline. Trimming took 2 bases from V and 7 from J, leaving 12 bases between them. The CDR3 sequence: CASSVSAAGGYTF. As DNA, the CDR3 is TGTGCCAGCAGCGTCAGCGCGGCGGGTGGCTACACCTTC. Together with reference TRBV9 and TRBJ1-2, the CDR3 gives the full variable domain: DSGVTQTPKHLITATGQRVTLRCSPRSGDLSVYWYQQSLDQGLQFLIQYYNGEERAKGNILERFSAQQFPDLHSELNLSSLELGDSALYFCASSVSAAGGYTFGSGTRLTVV.

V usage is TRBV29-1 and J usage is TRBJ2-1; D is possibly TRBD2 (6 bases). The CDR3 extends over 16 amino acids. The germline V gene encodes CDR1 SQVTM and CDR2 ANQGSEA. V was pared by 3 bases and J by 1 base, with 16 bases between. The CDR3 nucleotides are TGCAGCGTTGATCGGTCCACGGGGGTGTCCTACAATGAGCAGTTCTTC. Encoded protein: CSVDRSTGVSYNEQFF.

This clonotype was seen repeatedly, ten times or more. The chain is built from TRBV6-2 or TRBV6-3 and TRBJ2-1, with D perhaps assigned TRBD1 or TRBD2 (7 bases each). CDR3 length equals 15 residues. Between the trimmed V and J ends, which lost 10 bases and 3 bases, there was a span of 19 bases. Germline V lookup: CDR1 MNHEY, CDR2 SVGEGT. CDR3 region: CAIRGGRADYNEQFF. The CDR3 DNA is TGTGCCATCAGGGGGGGGAGGGCCGACTACAATGAGCAGTTCTTC.

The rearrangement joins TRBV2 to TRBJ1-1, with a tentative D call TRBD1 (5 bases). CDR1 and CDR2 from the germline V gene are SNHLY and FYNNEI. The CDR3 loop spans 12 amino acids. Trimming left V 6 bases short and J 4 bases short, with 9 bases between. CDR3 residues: CASRLQATEAFF. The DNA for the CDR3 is TGTGCCAGCAGACTACAGGCCACTGAAGCTTTCTTT.

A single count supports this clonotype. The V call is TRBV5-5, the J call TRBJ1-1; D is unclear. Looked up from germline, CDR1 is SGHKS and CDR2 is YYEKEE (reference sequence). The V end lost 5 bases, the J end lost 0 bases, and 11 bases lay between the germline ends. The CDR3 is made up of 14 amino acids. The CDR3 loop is CASSEQLMNTEAFF. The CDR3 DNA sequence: TGTGCCAGCAGTGAACAGCTAATGAACACTGAAGCTTTCTTT.

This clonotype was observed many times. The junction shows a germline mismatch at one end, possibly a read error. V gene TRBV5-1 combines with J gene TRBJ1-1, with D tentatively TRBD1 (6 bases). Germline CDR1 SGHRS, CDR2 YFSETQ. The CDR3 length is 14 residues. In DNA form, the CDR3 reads TGTGCCAGCAGCCGACAAGGGGGGAACACTGAAGCTTTCTTT. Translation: CASSRQGGNTEAFF. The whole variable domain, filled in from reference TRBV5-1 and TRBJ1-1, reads KAGVTQTPRYLIKTRGQQVTLSCSPISGHRSVSWYQQTPGQGLQFLFEYFSETQRNKGNFPGRFSGRQFSNSRSEMNVSTLELGDSALYLCASSRQGGNTEAFFGQGTRLTVV.

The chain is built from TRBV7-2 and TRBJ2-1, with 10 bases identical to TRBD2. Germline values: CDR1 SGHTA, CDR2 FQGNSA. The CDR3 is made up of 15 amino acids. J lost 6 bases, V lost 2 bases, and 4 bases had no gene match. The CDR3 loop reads CASSLRTSGFNEQFF. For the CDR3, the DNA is TGTGCCAGCAGCTTACGGACTAGCGGCTTCAATGAGCAGTTCTTC. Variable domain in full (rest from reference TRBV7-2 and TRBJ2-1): GAGVSQSPSNKVTEKGKDVELRCDPISGHTALYWYRQSLGQGLEFLIYFQGNSAPDKSGLPSDRFSAERTGGSVSTLTIQRTQQEDSAVYLCASSLRTSGFNEQFFGPGTRLTVL.

The CDR3 loop reads CASSSGLAGRRGNEQFF. The CDR3 DNA is TGCGCCAGCAGCTCGGGACTAGCGGGGAGAAGAGGGAATGAGCAGTTCTTC. V usage is TRBV5-1 and J usage is TRBJ2-1; TRBD2 aligns across 13 bases. After removal of 3 bases from V and 7 bases from J, the junction contained 10 bases not matched to a gene. Per the germline V gene, CDR1 is SGHRS and CDR2 is YFSETQ. CDR3 length equals 17 residues.

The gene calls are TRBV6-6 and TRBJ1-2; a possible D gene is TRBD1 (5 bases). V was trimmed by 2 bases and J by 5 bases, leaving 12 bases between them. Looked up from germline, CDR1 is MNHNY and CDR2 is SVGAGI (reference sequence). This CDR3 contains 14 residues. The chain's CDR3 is CASSYGGTEYGYTF. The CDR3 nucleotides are TGTGCCAGCAGTTACGGAGGGACCGAATATGGCTACACCTTC.

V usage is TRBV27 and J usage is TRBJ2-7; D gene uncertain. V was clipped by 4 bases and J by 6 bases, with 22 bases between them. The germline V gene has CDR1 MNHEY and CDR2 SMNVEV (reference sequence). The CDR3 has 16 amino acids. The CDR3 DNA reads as TGTGCCAGCAGTTCCCTAGGTGGACGCGTACTCGGCGAGCAGTACTTC. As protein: CASSSLGGRVLGEQYF.

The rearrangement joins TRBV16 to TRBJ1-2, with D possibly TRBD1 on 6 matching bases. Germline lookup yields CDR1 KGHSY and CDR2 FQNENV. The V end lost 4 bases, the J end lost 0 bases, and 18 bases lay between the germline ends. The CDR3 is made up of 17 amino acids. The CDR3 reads CASSRTAGPPSNYGYTF. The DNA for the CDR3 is TGTGCCAGCAGCCGGACAGCGGGGCCCCCCTCTAACTATGGCTACACCTTC.

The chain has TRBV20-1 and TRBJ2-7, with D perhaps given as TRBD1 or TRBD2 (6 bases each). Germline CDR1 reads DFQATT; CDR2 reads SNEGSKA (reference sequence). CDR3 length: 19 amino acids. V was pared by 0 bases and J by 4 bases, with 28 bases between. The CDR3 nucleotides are TGCAGTGCTAGAGATGACAAGATTCGGGGGCCTACTTTGGGATACGAGCAGTACTTC. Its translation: CSARDDKIRGPTLGYEQYF.

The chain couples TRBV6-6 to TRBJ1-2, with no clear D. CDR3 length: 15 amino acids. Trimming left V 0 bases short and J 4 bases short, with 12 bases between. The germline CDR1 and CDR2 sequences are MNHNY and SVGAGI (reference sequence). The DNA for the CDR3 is TGTGCCAGCAGTTACTCTAGTCTGGAACCCTATGGCTACACCTTC. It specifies CASSYSSLEPYGYTF.

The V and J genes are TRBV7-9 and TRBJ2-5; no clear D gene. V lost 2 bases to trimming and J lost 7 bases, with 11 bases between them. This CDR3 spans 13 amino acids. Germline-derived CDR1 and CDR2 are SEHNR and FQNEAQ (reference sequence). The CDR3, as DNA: TGTGCCAGCAGCTTAAGTCTTTTGGGGACCCAGTACTTC. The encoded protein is CASSLSLLGTQYF. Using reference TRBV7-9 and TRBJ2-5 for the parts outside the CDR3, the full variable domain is DTGVSQNPRHKITKRGQNVTFRCDPISEHNRLYWYRQTLGQGPEFLTYFQNEAQLEKSRLLSDRFSAERPKGSFSTLEIQRTEQGDSAMYLCASSLSLLGTQYFGPGTRLLVL.

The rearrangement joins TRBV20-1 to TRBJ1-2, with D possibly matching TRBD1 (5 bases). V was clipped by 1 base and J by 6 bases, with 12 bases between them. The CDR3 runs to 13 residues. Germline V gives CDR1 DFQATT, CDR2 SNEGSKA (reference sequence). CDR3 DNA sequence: TGCAGTGCTAGAGGAGGCAGGGTTGATGGCTACACCTTC. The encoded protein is CSARGGRVDGYTF.

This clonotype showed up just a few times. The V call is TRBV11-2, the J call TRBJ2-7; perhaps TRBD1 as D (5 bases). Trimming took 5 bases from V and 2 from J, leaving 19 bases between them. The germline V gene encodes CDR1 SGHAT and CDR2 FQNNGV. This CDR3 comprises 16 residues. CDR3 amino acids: CASSPRSRGFAYEQYF. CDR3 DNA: TGTGCCAGCAGCCCACGATCAAGGGGCTTCGCCTACGAGCAGTACTTC.

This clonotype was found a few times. CDR3 residues: CASSQGPGQSNEKLFF. CDR3 nucleotide sequence: TGTGCCAGCAGCCAGGGACCGGGACAGTCAAATGAAAAACTGTTTTTT. The rearrangement uses TRBV4-2 and TRBJ1-4; the match to TRBD1 covers 7 bases. Trimming cost V 3 bases and J 5 bases; bases outside gene matches: 9. In germline, CDR1 is LGHNA, CDR2 YNFKEQ. The CDR3 consists of 16 residues.

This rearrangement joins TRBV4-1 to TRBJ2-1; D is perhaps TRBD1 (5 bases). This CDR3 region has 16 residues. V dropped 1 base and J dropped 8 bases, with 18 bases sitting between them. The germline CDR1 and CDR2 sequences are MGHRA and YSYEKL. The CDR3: CASSQGPAQTRDEQFF. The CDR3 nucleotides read TGCGCCAGCAGCCAAGGTCCAGCGCAAACCAGGGATGAGCAGTTCTTC.

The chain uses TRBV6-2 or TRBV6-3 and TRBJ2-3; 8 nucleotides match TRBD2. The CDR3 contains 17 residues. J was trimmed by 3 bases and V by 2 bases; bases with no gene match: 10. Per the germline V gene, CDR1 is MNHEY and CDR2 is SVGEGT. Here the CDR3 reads CASSYARTSYFTDTQYF. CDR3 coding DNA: TGTGCCAGCAGTTACGCCCGGACTAGCTATTTTACAGATACGCAGTATTTT.

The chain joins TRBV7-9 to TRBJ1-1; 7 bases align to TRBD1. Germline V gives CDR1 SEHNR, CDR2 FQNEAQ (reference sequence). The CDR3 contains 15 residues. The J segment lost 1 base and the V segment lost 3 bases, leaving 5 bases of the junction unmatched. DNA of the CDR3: TGTGCCAGCAGCTTCCGGGACAGACCGAACACTGAAGCTTTCTTT. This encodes CASSFRDRPNTEAFF.

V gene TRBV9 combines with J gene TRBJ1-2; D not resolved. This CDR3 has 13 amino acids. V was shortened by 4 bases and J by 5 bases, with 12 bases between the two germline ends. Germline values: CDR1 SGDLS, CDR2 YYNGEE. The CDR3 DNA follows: TGTGCCAGCAGCTCGACTACGGGGTATGGCTACACCTTC. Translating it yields CASSSTTGYGYTF.

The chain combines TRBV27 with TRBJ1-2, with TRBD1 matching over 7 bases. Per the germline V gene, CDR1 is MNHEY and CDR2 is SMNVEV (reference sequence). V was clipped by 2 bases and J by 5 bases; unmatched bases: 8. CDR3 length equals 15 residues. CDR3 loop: CASSLRGQGVYGYTF. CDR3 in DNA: TGTGCCAGCAGTTTAAGAGGTCAGGGGGTTTATGGCTACACCTTC.

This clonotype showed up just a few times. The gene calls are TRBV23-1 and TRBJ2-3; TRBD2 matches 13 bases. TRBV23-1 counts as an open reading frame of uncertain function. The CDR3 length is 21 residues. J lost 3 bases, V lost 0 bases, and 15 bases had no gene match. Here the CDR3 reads CASSQSSRRTSGRAGTDTQYF. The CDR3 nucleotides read TGCGCCAGCAGTCAATCAAGTCGGAGAACTAGCGGGAGGGCCGGTACAGATACGCAGTATTTT.

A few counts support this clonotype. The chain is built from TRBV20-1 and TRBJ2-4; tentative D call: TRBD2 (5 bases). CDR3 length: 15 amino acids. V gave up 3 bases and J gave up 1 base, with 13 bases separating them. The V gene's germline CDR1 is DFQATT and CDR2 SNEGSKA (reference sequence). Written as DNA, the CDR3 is TGCAGTGCTAGCAGGCTAGCAAAGGCCAAAAACATTCAGTACTTC. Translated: CSASRLAKAKNIQYF.

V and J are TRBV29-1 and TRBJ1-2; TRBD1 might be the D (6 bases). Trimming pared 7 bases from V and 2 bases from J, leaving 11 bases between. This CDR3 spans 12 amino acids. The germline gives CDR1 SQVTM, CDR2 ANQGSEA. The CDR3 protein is CSASTGNYGYTF. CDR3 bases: TGCAGCGCCTCGACAGGAAACTATGGCTACACCTTC.